This TCR beta chain is drawn from a study of cytomegalovirus exposure and HLA in healthy donors. Researchers ran the PCR with 60 Vbeta and 13 Jbeta primers. The method was immunoSEQ multiplex PCR; TCRdb's version includes in-frame clones alone and lacks a portion of them. Of some 90,000 clones listed, roughly 79% were seen once; the top ten hold roughly 14%. The V end was cut by 6 bases, the J end by 0 bases, with 5 bases between. Germline V gene sequence: CDR1 WNHNN, CDR2 SYGVQD (reference sequence). CDR3 length: 13 amino acids. The clonotype was recovered from a woman aged 70-85 years in good health and CMV-seropositive. Sequenced input: PBMCs. V is TRBV10-1 and J is TRBJ2-2; D unclear. The CDR3, as DNA: TGCGCCAGCAGACAGACGAACACCGGGGAGCTGTTTTTT. Translated, it gives CASRQTNTGELFF.